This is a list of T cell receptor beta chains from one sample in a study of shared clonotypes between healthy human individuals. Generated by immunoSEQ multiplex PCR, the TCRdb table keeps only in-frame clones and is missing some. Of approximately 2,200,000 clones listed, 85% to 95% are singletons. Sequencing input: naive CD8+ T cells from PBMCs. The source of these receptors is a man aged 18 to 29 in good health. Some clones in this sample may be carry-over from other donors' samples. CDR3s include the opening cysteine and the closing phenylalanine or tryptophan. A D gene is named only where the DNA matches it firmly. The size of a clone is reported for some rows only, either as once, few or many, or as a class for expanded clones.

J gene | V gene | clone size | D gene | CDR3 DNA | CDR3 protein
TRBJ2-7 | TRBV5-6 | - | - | TGTGCCAGCACAGGGGGTAGCGGGATTTCCTACGAGCAGTACTTC | CASTGGSGISYEQYF
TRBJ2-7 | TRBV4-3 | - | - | TGCGCCAGCAGCCAAGGCCGGGGGGCCTCCTACGAGCAGTACTTC | CASSQGRGASYEQYF
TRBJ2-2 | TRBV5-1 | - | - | TGCGCCAGCAGCTTGGTAGGGAATCCAGGCGGGGAGCTGTTTTTT | CASSLVGNPGGELFF
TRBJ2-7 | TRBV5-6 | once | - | TGTGCCAGCAGCTTGGCTTCGGGCGAGCAGTACTTC | CASSLASGEQYF
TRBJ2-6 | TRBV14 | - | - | TGTGCCAGCTACGACAGTTCCTTGGAGCCCGGGGCCAACGTCCTGACTTTC | CASYDSSLEPGANVLTF
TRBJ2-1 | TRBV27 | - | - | TGTGCCAGCAGTTTCGTGGCAGGACAATTCAATGAGCAGTTCTTC | CASSFVAGQFNEQFF
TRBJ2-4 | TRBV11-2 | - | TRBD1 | TGTGCCAGCAGCTTAGGACAGGGAGTGAACATTCAGTACTTC | CASSLGQGVNIQYF
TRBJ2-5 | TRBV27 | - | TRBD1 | TGTGCCAGCACCTCGGGCAGGGGGCCGGAGACCCAGTACTTC | CASTSGRGPETQYF
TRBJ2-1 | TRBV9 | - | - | TGTGCCAGCAGCCCCCTCCCTGGTGAGAATGAGCAGTTCTTC | CASSPLPGENEQFF
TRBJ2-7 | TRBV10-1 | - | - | TGCGCCACCAATACCGACAGGTCCTACGAGCAGTACTTC | CATNTDRSYEQYF
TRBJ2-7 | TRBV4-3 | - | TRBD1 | TGCGCCAGCAGCCAGGGGACAGGGGTCGACGAGCAGTACTTC | CASSQGTGVDEQYF
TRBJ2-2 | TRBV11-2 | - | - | TGTGCCAGCAGCGGGGGCCTACTGTCCACCGGGGAGCTGTTTTTT | CASSGGLLSTGELFF
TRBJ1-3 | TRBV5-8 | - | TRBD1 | TGTGCCAGCAGCTCAGGGGGGAGCTCTGGAAACACCATATATTTT | CASSSGGSSGNTIYF
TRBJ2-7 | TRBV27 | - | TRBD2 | TGTGCCAGCAGTTTAATGGGTGAGGCGGGGGACTCCTACGAGCAGTACTTC | CASSLMGEAGDSYEQYF
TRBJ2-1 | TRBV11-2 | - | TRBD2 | TGTGCCAGCAGCCCAGCTAGCGGGGGATTTAGTGAGCAGTTCTTC | CASSPASGGFSEQFF
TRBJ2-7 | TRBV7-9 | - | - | TGTGCCAGCAGCAACTACGGGATGAGCTCCTACGAGCAGTACTTC | CASSNYGMSSYEQYF
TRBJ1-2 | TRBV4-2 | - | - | TGTGCCAGCAGCCAGGCCGGGAGGGGGGTGGATGGCTACACCTTC | CASSQAGRGVDGYTF
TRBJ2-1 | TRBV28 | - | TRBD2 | TGTGCCAGCAGTTTAGAACCGGGACTAGCGGGAGACGATGAGCAGTTCTTC | CASSLEPGLAGDDEQFF
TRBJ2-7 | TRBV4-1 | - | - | TGCGCCAGCAGCCCCGGGGGGCTAATTTCCGAGCAGTACTTC | CASSPGGLISEQYF
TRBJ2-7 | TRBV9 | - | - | TGTGCCAGCAGCGTAGGCCCTGTCCCGTCCTACGAGCAGTACTTC | CASSVGPVPSYEQYF
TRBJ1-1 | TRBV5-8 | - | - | TGTGCCAGCAGCTTGGGATTGAACACTGAAGCTTTCTTT | CASSLGLNTEAFF
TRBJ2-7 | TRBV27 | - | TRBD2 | TGTGCCAGCAGCCCTCGCCTAGCGGGAGTGTCCTACGAGCAGTACTTC | CASSPRLAGVSYEQYF
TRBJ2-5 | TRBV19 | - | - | TGTGCCAGTAGTACCGGCGGGCTAGCCGGGCAAGAGACCCAGTACTTC | CASSTGGLAGQETQYF
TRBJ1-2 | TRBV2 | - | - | TGTGCCAGCAGTGAAGCCCCAACAGGGACCGAAAACTATGGCTACACCTTC | CASSEAPTGTENYGYTF
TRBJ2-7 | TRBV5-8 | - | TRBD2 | TGTGCCAGCAGGCTAGCGGGAGAGAACCCTTACGAGCAGTACTTC | CASRLAGENPYEQYF
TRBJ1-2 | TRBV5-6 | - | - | TGTGCCAGCAGCCAGACTGGGACCTATGGCTACACCTTC | CASSQTGTYGYTF
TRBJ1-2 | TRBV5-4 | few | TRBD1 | TGTGCCAGCAGCGCTGGACAGGGGCGCGATGGCTACACCTTC | CASSAGQGRDGYTF
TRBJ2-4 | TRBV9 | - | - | TGTGCCAGCAGCGTAGGATACAAAAGTACCAAAAACATTCAGTACTTC | CASSVGYKSTKNIQYF
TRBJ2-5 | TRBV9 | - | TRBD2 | TGTGCCAGCAGCGAATACAGCGGGATACAAGAGACCCAGTACTTC | CASSEYSGIQETQYF
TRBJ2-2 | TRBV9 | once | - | TGTGCCAGCAGCGCAACCGGGGAGCTGTTTTTT | CASSATGELFF
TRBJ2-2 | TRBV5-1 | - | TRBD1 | TGCGCCAGCAGACAGGGGGCGCGGGTCGGGGAGCTGTTTTTT | CASRQGARVGELFF
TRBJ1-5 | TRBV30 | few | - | TGTGCCTGGAGTGACGACATTTATCAGCCCCAGCATTTT | CAWSDDIYQPQHF
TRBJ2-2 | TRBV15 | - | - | TGTGCCACCAGCAGAGCGAGGAGTACCGGGGAGCTGTTTTTT | CATSRARSTGELFF
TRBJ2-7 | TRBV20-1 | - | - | TGCAGTGCTAGAGATGGGAGCGCTTGTTGGTTC | CSARDGSACWF
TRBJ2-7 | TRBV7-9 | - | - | TGTGCCAGCAGCCACGGGCCTAAGGGGGACTCCTACGAGCAGTACTTC | CASSHGPKGDSYEQYF
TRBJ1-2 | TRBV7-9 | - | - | TGTGCCAGCGCCGGTGGACAGAAAGAGAACTATGGCTACACCTTC | CASAGGQKENYGYTF
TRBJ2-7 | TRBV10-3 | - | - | TGTGCCATCAGTGATCGGGACGGCACCTCCTACGAGCAGTACTTC | CAISDRDGTSYEQYF
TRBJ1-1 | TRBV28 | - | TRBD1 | TGTGCCAGCAGTGGACTCGGACAGGGGAGGGCTGAAGCTTTCTTT | CASSGLGQGRAEAFF
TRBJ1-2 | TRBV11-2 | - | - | TGTGCCAGCAGCTTGGGCGGACAGATTTCCTATGGCTACACCTTC | CASSLGGQISYGYTF
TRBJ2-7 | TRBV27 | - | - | TGTGCCAGCAGTTGGGCCTCCGGGAACGAGCAGTACTTC | CASSWASGNEQYF